The 19 T cell receptor beta chains below were found in one sample sequenced in a study of persistence of HIV-infected CD4 T cells. Cells were stimulated nonspecifically with anti-CD3/anti-CD28 magnetic beads. Sorting of responding CD4+ T cells relied on upregulated CD40 ligand together with CD69. The immunoSEQ assay was version 4, run in survey mode. Profiled with immunoSEQ multiplex PCR; TCRdb holds only in-frame clones, not every one. The sample has 40,000 to 60,000 clones, 90% seen once. Their recognized antigens are unknown. The sample consisted of CD4+ T cells sorted from PBMCs after approximately 19-hour stimulation, taken from a patient who received antiretroviral therapy. All receptors come from an adult woman with HIV who was CMV-seropositive.

The V call is TRBV2, the J call TRBJ1-2; D uncertain. Trimming stripped 7 bases from V and 6 bases from J, with 15 bases between. Germline assignment: CDR1 SNHLY and CDR2 FYNNEI. The length of the CDR3 is 13 residues. The DNA of the CDR3 is TGTGCCAGCAAACAGTTCAAAGTAGATGGCTACACCTTC. Translated, it gives CASKQFKVDGYTF.

The chain carries TRBV3-1 (or the pseudogene TRBV3-2) and TRBJ2-1; 13 positions match TRBD2. Germline-derived CDR1 and CDR2 are LGHDT and YNNKEL (reference sequence). J gave up 4 bases and V 1 base, and 7 bases lay outside the gene matches. The CDR3 runs to 18 residues. The CDR3 region has the DNA TGTGCCAGCAGCCAAGTACTAGCGGGAGGGTTGACGTACAATGAGCAGTTCTTC. It is translated as CASSQVLAGGLTYNEQFF.

J is TRBJ1-2 and V is TRBV4-3; maybe TRBD1 (5 bases). Germline CDR1 is LGHNA and CDR2 is YSLEER. The CDR3 has 14 amino acids. Trimming shortened V by 4 bases and J by 7 bases, and 16 bases separated the two germline ends. The DNA of the CDR3 is TGCGCCAGCAGCCTGACGGAGGGGCGGGGTGGCTACACCTTC. Translating gives CASSLTEGRGGYTF.

This clone has just one count. In DNA form, the CDR3 reads TGTGCCTGTAACAGGGTGGGTGAAGCTTTCTTT. Translation gives CACNRVGEAFF. The genes are TRBV30 and TRBJ1-1; D possibly corresponds to TRBD1 (6 bases). Between the trimmed V and J ends, which lost 6 bases and 7 bases, there was a span of 12 bases. CDR3 length: 11 residues. CDR1 GTSNPN and CDR2 SVGIG come from the germline V gene (reference sequence). The whole variable domain, remainder taken from reference TRBV30 and TRBJ1-1, is SQTIHQWPATLVQPVGSPLSLECTVEGTSNPNLYWYRQAAGRGLQLLFYSVGIGQISSEVPQNLSASRPQDRQFILSSKKLLLSDSGFYLCACNRVGEAFFGQGTRLTVV.

The V gene is TRBV27, the J gene TRBJ2-7, with 7 bases matching TRBD1. The V gene end was trimmed by 5 bases and the J gene end by 2 bases; junction bases not matched to a gene: 12. The CDR3 extends over 16 amino acids. Per the germline V gene, CDR1 is MNHEY and CDR2 is SMNVEV (reference sequence). CDR3 region: CASSRLQGQFPYEQYF. CDR3 in DNA: TGTGCCAGCAGTCGCTTACAGGGACAGTTCCCCTACGAGCAGTACTTC.

V usage is TRBV15 and J usage is TRBJ1-2, with D unclear. The CDR3 spans 15 residues. V was cut by 3 bases and J by 2 bases, with 13 bases left in between. CDR1 LNHNV and CDR2 YYDKDF come from the germline V gene (reference sequence). The CDR3 DNA sequence: TGTGCCACCAGCAGGGACGGATCCCTCAACTATGGCTACACCTTC. This sequence encodes CATSRDGSLNYGYTF.

The chain has TRBV27 and TRBJ2-7, with 7 bases that match TRBD1. CDR1 and CDR2 (germline): MNHEY, SMNVEV (reference sequence). Trimming cost V 1 base and J 0 bases; bases outside gene matches: 3. The CDR3 length is 15 residues. CDR3 region: CASSLLAGGSYEQYF. The CDR3 DNA is TGTGCCAGCAGTTTATTAGCAGGGGGCTCCTACGAGCAGTACTTC.

The V and J genes are TRBV27 and TRBJ1-2; weak D call: TRBD1 (6 bases). V was shortened by 5 bases and J by 7 bases, with 20 bases between the two germline ends. The CDR3 extends over 15 amino acids. Germline values: CDR1 MNHEY, CDR2 SMNVEV (reference sequence). CDR3 in amino acids: CASSPRGRGNGGYTF. CDR3 nucleotide sequence: TGTGCCAGCAGTCCCCGGGGCAGGGGTAATGGTGGCTACACCTTC.

Points on this clone: This same CDR3 is encoded by further DNA sequences in the sample. The CDR3 DNA reads TGTGCCATCCGGGGGGGACGAATCGGGGACTATGGCTACACCTTC. It encodes CAIRGGRIGDYGYTF. This rearrangement joins TRBV10-3 to TRBJ1-2; D might be TRBD1 (5 bases). CDR1 is ENHRY and CDR2 is SYGVKD in the germline V gene. The CDR3 is 15 amino acids. The V end was cut by 8 bases, the J end by 3 bases, with 19 bases between.

This rearrangement joins TRBV5-1 to TRBJ1-2; 7 bases map to TRBD1. The germline CDR1 and CDR2 sequences are SGHRS and YFSETQ. The CDR3 covers 14 residues. V gave up 0 bases and J gave up 8 bases; unmatched junction bases: 7. The CDR3 is CASSLAQTGNGYTF. In nucleotides, the CDR3 is TGCGCCAGCAGCTTGGCCCAGACAGGGAACGGCTACACCTTC.

This clone was seen only once. V usage is TRBV27 and J usage is TRBJ2-2; tentative D call: TRBD1 (6 bases). The germline V gene encodes CDR1 MNHEY and CDR2 SMNVEV (reference sequence). V lost 8 bases and J 1 base, leaving 11 bases between the germline ends. The CDR3 is 14 amino acids. The CDR3 loop is CASSTGRNTGELFF. The CDR3 bases are TGTGCCAGCTCCACAGGGAGGAACACCGGGGAGCTGTTTTTT.

The genes are TRBV18 and TRBJ1-5; perhaps TRBD1 as D (5 bases). With 3 bases removed from V and 1 base from J, the gap between germline ends came to 13 bases. Germline V gene lookup returns CDR1 KGHSH and CDR2 LQKENI. The CDR3 covers 16 residues. The CDR3, as DNA: TGTGCCAGCTCACCGGCGGGGGTTATGAGCAATCAGCCCCAGCATTTT. It yields the protein CASSPAGVMSNQPQHF.

V usage is TRBV4-1 and J usage is TRBJ1-2; perhaps TRBD1 as D (5 bases). The V end lost 2 bases, the J end lost 0 bases, and 10 bases lay between the germline ends. Germline V lookup: CDR1 MGHRA, CDR2 YSYEKL. CDR3 length equals 15 residues. CDR3 residues: CASSQLTAANYGYTF. For the CDR3, the DNA is TGCGCCAGCAGCCAACTGACAGCAGCTAACTATGGCTACACCTTC.

In this sample, this clone turned up once. V is TRBV5-1 and J is TRBJ2-7; a possible D gene is TRBD2 (7 bases). Trimming removed 2 bases at V and 2 bases at J, with 11 bases between. Germline-derived CDR1 and CDR2 are SGHRS and YFSETQ. The CDR3 is made up of 14 amino acids. The CDR3 bases are TGCGCCAGCAGCTTTGGGGGGGCTACCTACGAGCAGTACTTC. Protein sequence: CASSFGGATYEQYF.

A single count supports this clone. The J gene is TRBJ1-6, the V gene TRBV15; possible D gene TRBD1, 5 bases. The V gene's germline CDR1 is LNHNV and CDR2 YYDKDF (reference sequence). The CDR3 is 15 amino acids. The V and J ends lost 0 bases and 6 bases respectively, with 9 bases between them. As DNA, the CDR3 is TGTGCCACCAGCAGAGAAGGGGACGGTAATTCACCCCTCCACTTT. Its translation: CATSREGDGNSPLHF.

The rearrangement joins TRBV9 to TRBJ1-6, with 9 bases aligning to TRBD1. This CDR3 has 15 residues. Germline CDR1 reads SGDLS; CDR2 reads YYNGEE. J lost 7 bases, V lost 4 bases, and 6 bases had no gene match. Here the CDR3 DNA reads TGTGCCAGCAGCCCCTACGACAGGGGGAATTCACCCCTCCACTTT. Translation gives CASSPYDRGNSPLHF.

The V and J genes are TRBV5-1 and TRBJ1-1; 7 nucleotides agree with TRBD1. From germline, CDR1 is SGHRS and CDR2 YFSETQ. CDR3 length equals 15 residues. V was clipped by 0 bases and J by 2 bases; unmatched bases: 4. CDR3 amino acids: CASSLARQGNTEAFF. CDR3 DNA: TGCGCCAGCAGCTTGGCCCGACAGGGTAACACTGAAGCTTTCTTT.

The chain couples TRBV6-5 to TRBJ2-7, with 7 bases fitting TRBD1. This CDR3 is built from 14 residues. Germline-derived CDR1 and CDR2 are MNHEY and SVGAGI. J gave up 2 bases and V 4 bases, and 5 bases lay outside the gene matches. CDR3 DNA sequence: TGTGCCAGCAGTTCCGACAGGGCCCCCTACGAGCAGTACTTC. Translation gives CASSSDRAPYEQYF.

This sequence joins TRBV19 and TRBJ2-7, with TRBD1 as a possible D gene (6 bases). This CDR3 comprises 16 residues. V was clipped by 4 bases and J by 2 bases, with 18 bases between them. Germline V lookup: CDR1 LNHDA, CDR2 SQIVND (reference sequence). CDR3 amino acids: CASSRDGTSIAYEQYF. The CDR3 nucleotides are TGTGCCAGTAGTAGAGACGGGACAAGTATCGCCTACGAGCAGTACTTC.